The 15 T cell receptor beta chains below come from one sample, sequenced in a study of T cells in Graves' hyperthyroidism and ophthalmopathy (dated by TCRdb to 2018 to 2020). Preparation of the library involved multiplex PCR. TCRdb names Illumina HiSeq 2000 as the instrument used. The TCR beta CDR3 regions were amplified from the RNA transcripts. The first round of RT-PCR for the TCR CDR3 was performed with the HTBI primer set and the Qiagen OneStep RT-PCR kit. The public reads were quality trimmed at Q25 with fastp and then assembled into clones with MiXCR by TCRdb, keeping productive beta chains. Rows with a matching CDR3 protein are joined into one entry that keeps the most common DNA and genes. In this sample the table shows some 600,000 distinct CDR3 sequences, about 15% of which occur a single time. The top ten clones comprise under 7% of the sample. The specimen was blood. These receptors were obtained from a woman in her thirties with Graves' hyperthyroidism that later progressed to Graves' ophthalmopathy.

The rearrangement uses TRBV6-2 or TRBV6-3 and TRBJ2-6; D gene uncertain. Trimming took 6 bases from V and 1 from J, leaving 10 bases between them. The CDR3 runs to 15 residues. Per the germline V gene, CDR1 is MNHEY and CDR2 is SVGEGT. The CDR3 region has the DNA TGTGCCAGCAGGAACGATCTGTCTGGGGCCAACGTCCTGACTTTC. Encoded protein: CASRNDLSGANVLTF.

This clonotype was observed a handful of times. In DNA form, the CDR3 reads TGTGCCAGCAGATCCAAGAAATCACCCCTCCACTTT. Protein product: CASRSKKSPLHF. The rearrangement uses TRBV6-1 and TRBJ1-6; D is unresolved. Germline V CDR1 and CDR2: MNHNS, SASEGT. The CDR3 sequence is 12 residues long. V was clipped by 6 bases and J by 10 bases, with 10 bases between them.

This clonotype was counted many times. The chain employs TRBV15 and TRBJ1-2; the D is unclear. The CDR3 runs 12 residues. Germline CDR1 reads LNHNV; CDR2 reads YYDKDF (reference sequence). V lost 9 bases to trimming and J lost 5 bases, with 13 bases between them. The CDR3 reads CATNDGAYGYTF. CDR3 bases: TGTGCCACGAATGACGGAGCATATGGCTACACCTTC.

CDR3: CASSVTASTDTQYF. In nucleotides, the CDR3 is TGTGCCAGCAGTGTTACTGCAAGCACAGATACGCAGTATTTT. The chain combines TRBV27 with TRBJ2-3; no reliable D call. This CDR3 has 14 residues. The V and J ends lost 5 bases and 0 bases respectively, with 9 bases between them. Per germline, CDR1 MNHEY and CDR2 SMNVEV (reference sequence).

The CDR3 coding sequence is TGTGCCAGCAGTGAAACTGGGGGGGTCTTGGGTGAAGCTTTCTTT. This gives the protein CASSETGGVLGEAFF. The V gene is TRBV6-1, the J gene TRBJ1-1; TRBD1 is a possible D gene (5 bases). The CDR3 runs to 15 residues. Germline V gene sequence: CDR1 MNHNS, CDR2 SASEGT. Between the trimmed V and J ends, which lost 2 bases and 7 bases, there was a span of 17 bases.

This clonotype was seen repeatedly, ten times or more. This sequence joins TRBV11-3 and TRBJ2-7, with D possibly matching TRBD2 (6 bases). Trimming removed 1 base from V and 3 bases from J, with 13 bases in between. The germline CDR1 and CDR2 sequences are SGHNT and YENEEA. The CDR3 consists of 15 residues. The CDR3 nucleotides are TGTGCCAGCAGCTTAGGGGTTCAGGGAGGCTACGAGCAGTACTTC. Protein sequence: CASSLGVQGGYEQYF.

This clonotype has a count of ten or more. This chain joins TRBV30 and TRBJ1-1; D uncertain. The germline V and J ends were trimmed by 0 bases and 6 bases, with 11 bases remaining between them. The CDR3 is 13 amino acids. Germline CDR1 GTSNPN, CDR2 SVGIG (reference sequence). The CDR3 DNA sequence: TGTGCCTGGAGTGTACGGCCCGAGGCTGAAGCTTTCTTT. Amino acid sequence: CAWSVRPEAEAFF.

This clonotype was counted ten times or more. V and J are TRBV28 and TRBJ1-6, with D tentatively TRBD1 (5 bases). The V gene's germline CDR1 is MDHEN and CDR2 SYDVKM. V was pared by 6 bases and J by 9 bases, with 18 bases between. This CDR3 contains 15 residues. CDR3 loop: CASRGRDGGISPLHF. The CDR3 DNA is TGTGCCAGCAGGGGGAGGGACGGGGGAATTTCACCCCTCCACTTT.

This clonotype was found many times. The V gene is TRBV27, the J gene TRBJ1-2, with D perhaps TRBD1 (6 bases). The CDR3 spans 12 residues. V lost 5 bases, J lost 2 bases, and 6 bases lay in between. Germline CDR1 and CDR2: MNHEY and SMNVEV (reference sequence). The CDR3 here is CASSTGNYGYTF. CDR3 coding DNA: TGTGCCAGCAGTACAGGGAACTATGGCTACACCTTC.

This clonotype was found a few times. Mismatch with germline at one junction end may stem from a read error. The chain is built from TRBV7-6 and TRBJ2-1; TRBD2 might be the D (5 bases). Germline values: CDR1 SGHVS, CDR2 FNYEAQ. The CDR3 runs to 20 residues. The CDR3 coding sequence is TGTGCCAGCAGCCGGCCCGTGGCGGGTGTCATCCCCCTCTCCTACAGTGAGCAGTTCTTC. It specifies CASSRPVAGVIPLSYSEQFF.

This clonotype was recorded at least ten times. The gene calls are TRBV2 and TRBJ1-6, with D possibly TRBD1 on 6 matching bases. The CDR3 covers 13 residues. The germline V gene encodes CDR1 SNHLY and CDR2 FYNNEI. With 7 bases removed from V and 7 bases from J, the gap between germline ends came to 11 bases. For the CDR3, the DNA is TGTGCCAGCATTGACAGGCGGAATTCACCCCTCCACTTT. It translates to CASIDRRNSPLHF. The variable domain in full, completed from reference TRBV2 and TRBJ1-6, reads EPEVTQTPSHQVTQMGQEVILRCVPISNHLYFYWYRQILGQKVEFLVSFYNNEISEKSEIFDDQFSVERPDGSNFTLKIRSTKLEDSAMYFCASIDRRNSPLHFGNGTRLTVT.

The chain uses TRBV11-2 and TRBJ2-3; 7 nucleotides agree with TRBD2. CDR3 length: 15 amino acids. Germline CDR1 and CDR2: SGHAT and FQNNGV. The trim removed 4 bases at V and 2 bases at J, leaving 6 bases unmatched. Written as DNA, the CDR3 is TGTGCCAGCAGCTCGGCGAGGGACTACACAGATACGCAGTATTTT. Its translation: CASSSARDYTDTQYF.

This clonotype was observed at least ten times. The genes are TRBV7-9 and TRBJ1-6; D perhaps matches TRBD1 (5 bases). CDR1 is SEHNR, CDR2 FQNEAQ, per germline (reference sequence). With 1 base removed from V and 8 bases from J, the gap between germline ends came to 9 bases. The length of the CDR3 is 14 residues. CDR3 protein: CASSLGQTHSPLHF. In DNA form, the CDR3 reads TGTGCCAGCAGCTTAGGACAGACACATTCACCCCTCCACTTT. The full variable domain, its missing parts supplied by reference TRBV7-9 and TRBJ1-6, is DTGVSQNPRHKITKRGQNVTFRCDPISEHNRLYWYRQTLGQGPEFLTYFQNEAQLEKSRLLSDRFSAERPKGSFSTLEIQRTEQGDSAMYLCASSLGQTHSPLHFGNGTRLTVT.

This clonotype was observed many times. The gene calls are TRBV2 and TRBJ2-1; 12 bases are a match to TRBD2. The CDR3 is 18 amino acids. Trimming took 5 bases from V and 4 from J; bases not matched to a gene: 12. Germline-derived CDR1 and CDR2 are SNHLY and FYNNEI. The DNA of the CDR3 is TGTGCCAGCAGTCCTCATCTAGCGGGAGGGCCTGGATACAATGAGCAGTTCTTC. Its translation: CASSPHLAGGPGYNEQFF.

The table lists this clonotype with a count of one. This may be a read error, as it is one base from a much larger clone. The missing conserved phenylalanine or tryptophan at the end of this CDR3 makes a read error likely. This rearrangement joins TRBV7-7 to TRBJ2-3; 7 positions match TRBD1. Germline-derived CDR1 and CDR2 are SSHAT and FNYEAQ (reference sequence). The CDR3 has 16 residues. The CDR3 DNA is TGTGCTAGCAGCGAGGGTCCCGACAGGGGCACAGATACGCAGTATTCT. Its translation: CASSEGPDRGTDTQYS.